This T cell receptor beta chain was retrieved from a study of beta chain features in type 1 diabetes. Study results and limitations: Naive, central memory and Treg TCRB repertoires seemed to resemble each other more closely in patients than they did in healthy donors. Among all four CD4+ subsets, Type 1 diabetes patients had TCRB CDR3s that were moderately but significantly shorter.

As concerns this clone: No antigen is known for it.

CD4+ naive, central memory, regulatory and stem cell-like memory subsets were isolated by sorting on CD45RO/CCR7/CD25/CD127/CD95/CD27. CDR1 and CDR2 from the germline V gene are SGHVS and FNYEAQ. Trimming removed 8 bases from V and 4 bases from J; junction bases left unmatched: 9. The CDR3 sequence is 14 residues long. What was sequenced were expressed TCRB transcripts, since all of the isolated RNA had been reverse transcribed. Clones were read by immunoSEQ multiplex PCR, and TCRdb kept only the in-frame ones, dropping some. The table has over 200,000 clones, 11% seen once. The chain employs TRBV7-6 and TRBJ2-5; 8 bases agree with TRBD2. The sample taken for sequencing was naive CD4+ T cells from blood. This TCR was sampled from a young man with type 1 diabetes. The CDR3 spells CASGRGGSAETQYF. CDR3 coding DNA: TGTGCCAGCGGTCGGGGGGGCAGTGCAGAGACCCAGTACTTC.